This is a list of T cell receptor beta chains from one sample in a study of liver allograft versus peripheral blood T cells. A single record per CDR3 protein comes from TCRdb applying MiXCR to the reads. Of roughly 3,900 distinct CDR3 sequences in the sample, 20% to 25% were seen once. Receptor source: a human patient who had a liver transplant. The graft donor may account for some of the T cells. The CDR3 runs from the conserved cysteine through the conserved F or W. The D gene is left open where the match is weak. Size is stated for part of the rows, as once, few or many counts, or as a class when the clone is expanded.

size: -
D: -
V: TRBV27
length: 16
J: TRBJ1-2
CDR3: CASSLAAIGRNYGYTF
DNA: TGTGCCAGCAGTTTAGCCGCCATCGGCAGGAACTATGGCTACACCTTC

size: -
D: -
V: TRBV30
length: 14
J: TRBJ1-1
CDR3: CAWSVLAGYTEAFF
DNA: TGTGCCTGGAGTGTACTAGCGGGATACACTGAAGCTTTCTTT

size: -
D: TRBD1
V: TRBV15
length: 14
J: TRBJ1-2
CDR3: CATSRGQGIYGYTF
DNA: TGTGCCACCAGCAGAGGACAGGGGATTTATGGCTACACCTTC

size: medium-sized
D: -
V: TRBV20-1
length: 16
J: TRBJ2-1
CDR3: CSALHPGTASYNEQFF
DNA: TGCAGTGCTTTACATCCCGGGACGGCCTCCTACAATGAGCAGTTCTTC

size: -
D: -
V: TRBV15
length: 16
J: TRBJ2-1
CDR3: CATSRVGGGLYNEQFF
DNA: TGTGCCACCAGCAGAGTAGGAGGGGGACTTTACAATGAGCAGTTCTTC

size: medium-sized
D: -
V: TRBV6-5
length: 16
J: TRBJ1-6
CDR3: CASSYSSLGYNSPLHF
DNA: TGTGCCAGCAGTTACTCGAGTTTGGGTTATAATTCACCCCTCCACTTT

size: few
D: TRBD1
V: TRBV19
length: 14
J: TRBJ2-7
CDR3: CASSRDRPSYEQYF
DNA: TGTGCCAGTAGTCGGGACAGGCCCTCCTACGAGCAGTACTTC

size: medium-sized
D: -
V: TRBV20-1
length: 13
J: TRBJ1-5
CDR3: CSATDLSNQPQHF
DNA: TGCAGTGCCACGGACTTAAGCAATCAGCCCCAGCATTTT

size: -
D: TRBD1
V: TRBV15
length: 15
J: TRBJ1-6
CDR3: CATSRQSDRTSPLHF
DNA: TGTGCCACCAGCAGACAATCGGACAGGACTTCCCCCCTCCACTTT

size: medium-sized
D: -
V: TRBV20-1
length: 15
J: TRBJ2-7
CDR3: CSARDYRTYPYEQYF
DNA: TGCAGTGCTAGAGATTACAGGACATATCCTTACGAGCAGTACTTC

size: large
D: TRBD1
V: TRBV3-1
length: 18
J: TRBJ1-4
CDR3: CASSRGQVSPATNEKLFF
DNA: TGTGCCAGCAGCCGAGGACAGGTGTCACCTGCAACTAATGAAAAACTGTTTTTT

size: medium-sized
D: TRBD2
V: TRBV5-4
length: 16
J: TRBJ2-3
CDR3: CASRLIAGYSTDTQYF
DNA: TGTGCCAGCAGGCTTATAGCGGGGTATAGCACAGATACGCAGTATTTT

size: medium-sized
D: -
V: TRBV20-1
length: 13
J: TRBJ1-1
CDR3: CSAREDRNTEAFF
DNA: TGCAGTGCTAGAGAGGACAGGAACACTGAAGCTTTCTTT

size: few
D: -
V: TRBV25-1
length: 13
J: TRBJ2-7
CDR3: CASRTWSSYEQYF
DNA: TGTGCCAGCAGGACGTGGAGCTCCTACGAGCAGTACTTC

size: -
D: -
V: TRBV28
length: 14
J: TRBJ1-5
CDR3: CASSSTGTLQPQHF
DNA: TGTGCCAGCAGTTCCACCGGGACGTTGCAGCCCCAGCATTTT

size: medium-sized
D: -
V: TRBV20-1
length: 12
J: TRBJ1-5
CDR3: CSANGRDQPQHF
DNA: TGCAGTGCTAATGGCAGGGACCAGCCCCAGCATTTT

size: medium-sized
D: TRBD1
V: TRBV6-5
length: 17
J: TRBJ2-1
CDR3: CASSGLQGKRSYNEQFF
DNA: TGTGCCAGCAGTGGATTACAGGGGAAAAGATCCTACAATGAGCAGTTCTTC

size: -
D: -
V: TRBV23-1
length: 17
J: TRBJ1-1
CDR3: CASSQLTEREERTEAFF
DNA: TGCGCCAGCAGTCAACTCACCGAGAGAGAAGAGAGGACTGAAGCTTTCTTT

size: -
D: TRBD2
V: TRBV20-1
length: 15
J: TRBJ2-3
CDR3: CSAETTSGGTDTQYF
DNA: TGCAGTGCTGAAACGACTAGCGGGGGCACAGATACGCAGTATTTT

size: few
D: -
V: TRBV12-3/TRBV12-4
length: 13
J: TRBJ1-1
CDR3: CASSFYRNTEAFF
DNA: TGTGCCAGCAGTTTTTACAGGAACACTGAAGCTTTCTTT

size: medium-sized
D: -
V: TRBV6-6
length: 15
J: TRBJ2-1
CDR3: CASNQRGDTNNEQFF
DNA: TGTGCCAGCAACCAACGGGGGGACACCAACAATGAGCAGTTCTTC

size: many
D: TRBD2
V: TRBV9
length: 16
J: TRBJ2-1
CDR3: CASSVALAGIYNEQFF
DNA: TGTGCCAGCAGCGTAGCCCTAGCGGGGATCTACAATGAGCAGTTCTTC

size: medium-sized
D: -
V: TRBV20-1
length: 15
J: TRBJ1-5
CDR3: CSAPRGRVSNQPQHF
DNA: TGCAGTGCTCCCAGGGGAAGGGTGAGCAATCAGCCCCAGCATTTT

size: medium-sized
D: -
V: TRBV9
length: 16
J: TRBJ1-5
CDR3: CASSLPTALNNQPQHF
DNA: TGTGCCAGCAGCCTCCCCACAGCCCTAAACAATCAGCCCCAGCATTTT

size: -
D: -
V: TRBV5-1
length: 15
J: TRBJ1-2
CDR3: CASSSDRPANYGYTF
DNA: TGCGCCAGCAGCTCGGACCGTCCGGCTAACTATGGCTACACCTTC